The 25 T cell receptor beta chains below all came from one sample that was sequenced in a study of T cells after yellow fever vaccination. A single record per CDR3 protein comes from TCRdb applying MiXCR to the 5' RACE reads. Of over 110,000 distinct CDR3 sequences in the sample, about 8% were seen once. This sample comprised CD4+ T cells sorted from PBMCs, obtained 5 days after the yellow fever booster vaccination. These receptors came from a man in his thirties or forties who received the YFV17D yellow fever vaccine.

There are many counts of this clonotype. The CDR3 sequence is CATLLGQATDTQYF. CDR3 bases: TGTGCCACCTTGTTGGGACAGGCGACAGATACGCAGTATTTT. The chain joins TRBV12-3 or TRBV12-4 to TRBJ2-3, with 8 bases matching TRBD1. The CDR3 is 14 residues long. Trimming at V came to 10 bases and at J to 3 bases, leaving 9 bases not matched to a gene.

This clonotype was recorded at least ten times. The chain is built from TRBV25-1 and TRBJ1-5, with D tentatively TRBD1 (6 bases). CDR1 MGHDK and CDR2 SYGVNS come from the germline V gene. The CDR3 spans 14 residues. The V gene lost 2 bases and the J gene lost 3 bases, with 8 bases spanning the gap. The CDR3 DNA is TGTGCCAGCAGTGAAACAGGGATCAATCAGCCCCAGCATTTT. Residues: CASSETGINQPQHF. Complete variable domain (other parts from reference TRBV25-1 and TRBJ1-5): EADIYQTPRYLVIGTGKKITLECSQTMGHDKMYWYQQDPGMELHLIHYSYGVNSTEKGDLSSESTVSRIRTEHFPLTLESARPSHTSQYLCASSETGINQPQHFGDGTRLSIL.

As to this clonotype: A much larger clone differs by one base, so this may be a read error. V usage is TRBV28 and J usage is TRBJ2-1; TRBD2 might be the D (5 bases). Germline V gene data show CDR1 as MDHEN and CDR2 as SYDVKM. The CDR3 runs to 15 residues. CDR3 protein: CASSRGSLSYNEQLF. The CDR3 coding sequence is TGTGCCAGCAGTCGAGGGAGTCTATCCTACAATGAGCAGTTATTC.

This clonotype has ten or more counts. The CDR3 loop is CASGGSLGSYEQYF. As DNA, the CDR3 is TGTGCCAGCGGGGGGTCGCTCGGGTCCTACGAGCAGTACTTC. The V and J genes are TRBV25-1 and TRBJ2-7; weak D call: TRBD2 (6 bases). Germline CDR1 and CDR2: MGHDK and SYGVNS. The CDR3 spans 14 residues. Trimming removed 8 bases at V and 1 base at J, with 15 bases between.

This clonotype was counted many times. V is TRBV7-2 and J is TRBJ2-5, with D perhaps given as TRBD1 or TRBD2 (5 bases each). Trimming removed 3 bases at V and 5 bases at J, with 13 bases between. The germline V gene encodes CDR1 SGHTA and CDR2 FQGNSA. The CDR3 is 14 amino acids. DNA of the CDR3: TGTGCCAGCAGCTTCCTTTGGGGCGGGGAGACCCAGTACTTC. Residues: CASSFLWGGETQYF. The full variable domain, completed using reference TRBV7-2 and TRBJ2-5, is GAGVSQSPSNKVTEKGKDVELRCDPISGHTALYWYRQSLGQGLEFLIYFQGNSAPDKSGLPSDRFSAERTGGSVSTLTIQRTQQEDSAVYLCASSFLWGGETQYFGPGTRLLVL.

This clonotype has at least ten counts. As DNA, the CDR3 is TGTGCCACCAGTGATGGGGCCAGGGAGTACTTC. It is translated as CATSDGAREYF. The J gene is TRBJ2-5, the V gene TRBV24-1; D possibly corresponds to TRBD1 (5 bases). V gave up 3 bases and J gave up 12 bases, with 10 bases separating them. Germline V CDR1 and CDR2: KGHDR, SFDVKD. This CDR3 has 11 amino acids.

The table lists this clonotype with many counts. The chain joins TRBV6-1 to TRBJ1-4; D may be TRBD1 (5 bases). This CDR3 contains 16 residues. The V end was cut by 6 bases, the J end by 7 bases, with 21 bases between. Looked up from germline, CDR1 is MNHNS and CDR2 is SASEGT. The CDR3 protein is CASRSPGHEHSEKLFF. The CDR3 bases are TGTGCCAGCAGGAGCCCAGGACACGAACATAGTGAAAAACTGTTTTTT.

The sample holds many counts of this clonotype. The rearrangement links TRBV20-1 to TRBJ2-7; 7 nucleotides agree with TRBD1. Germline CDR1 and CDR2: DFQATT and SNEGSKA (reference sequence). J gave up 2 bases and V 4 bases, and 11 bases lay outside the gene matches. CDR3 length: 15 amino acids. DNA of the CDR3: TGCAGTGCTACGGAAAAACAGGGGAACCCCTACGAGCAGTACTTC. Protein product: CSATEKQGNPYEQYF.

This clonotype was seen a few times. The V and J genes are TRBV7-2 and TRBJ2-1, with D perhaps TRBD2 (5 bases). The CDR3 sequence is 13 residues long. Trimming shortened V by 5 bases and J by 11 bases, and 16 bases separated the two germline ends. CDR1 is SGHTA and CDR2 is FQGNSA in the germline V gene. CDR3 in amino acids: CASSPGVGVKQFF. CDR3 nucleotides: TGTGCCAGCAGCCCCGGGGTCGGGGTAAAGCAGTTCTTC.

In this sample, this clonotype turned up a few times. The rearrangement uses TRBV29-1 and TRBJ2-2; 7 bases are a match to TRBD2. After removal of 5 bases from V and 1 base from J, the junction contained 7 bases not matched to a gene. Germline V gene sequence: CDR1 SQVTM, CDR2 ANQGSEA. The CDR3 is made up of 15 amino acids. CDR3 loop: CSVSSERGNTGELFF. CDR3 in DNA: TGCAGCGTTTCTAGCGAGCGGGGGAACACCGGGGAGCTGTTTTTT.

The rearrangement uses TRBV5-1 and TRBJ2-7; maybe TRBD2 (6 bases). Looked up from germline, CDR1 is SGHRS and CDR2 is YFSETQ. The CDR3 extends over 14 amino acids. The germline V and J ends were trimmed by 0 bases and 4 bases, with 11 bases remaining between them. As DNA, the CDR3 is TGCGCCAGCAGCTTGGGAGGGGAGGCTTACGAGCAGTACTTC. It yields the protein CASSLGGEAYEQYF.

This clonotype was found many times. The V call is TRBV5-1, the J call TRBJ1-1; TRBD1 matches at 8 bases. V trimming: 4 bases; J trimming: 4 bases; junction bases outside the gene matches: 15. This CDR3 has 17 amino acids. Germline values: CDR1 SGHRS, CDR2 YFSETQ. This CDR3 reads CASSIETGALIRTEAFF. The CDR3 DNA follows: TGCGCCAGCAGCATTGAGACAGGGGCTTTAATCCGCACTGAAGCTTTCTTT.

The sample holds many counts of this clonotype. J is TRBJ2-3 and V is TRBV5-1; the match to TRBD1 covers 7 bases. The CDR3 totals 14 residues. Germline CDR1 SGHRS, CDR2 YFSETQ. Trimming took 3 bases from V and 6 from J; bases not matched to a gene: 7. CDR3 DNA sequence: TGCGCCAGCAGCTCCTACCGGACAGGTGATACGCAGTATTTT. Translating gives CASSSYRTGDTQYF.

This clonotype occurred many times. The CDR3 loop is CSASGTAAGELFF. CDR3 DNA sequence: TGCAGTGCTAGCGGGACAGCCGCTGGGGAGCTGTTTTTT. The chain employs TRBV20-1 and TRBJ2-2, with 7 bases aligning to TRBD1. Trimming took 3 bases from V and 8 from J; bases not matched to a gene: 6. This CDR3 comprises 13 residues. The germline V gene encodes CDR1 DFQATT and CDR2 SNEGSKA (reference sequence).

At least ten counts were recorded for this clonotype. This rearrangement joins TRBV12-3 or TRBV12-4 to TRBJ2-7; D is unclear. This CDR3 is 13 amino acids long. The germline V and J ends were trimmed by 3 bases and 0 bases, with 6 bases remaining between them. Written as DNA, the CDR3 is TGTGCCAGCAGTTTTGGGGACTCCTACGAGCAGTACTTC. The encoded protein is CASSFGDSYEQYF.

This clonotype was recorded at least ten times. V and J are TRBV3-1 and TRBJ2-7, with a weak D call TRBD2 (6 bases). The CDR3 contains 15 residues. CDR1 is LGHDT, CDR2 YNNKEL, per germline (reference sequence). V was pared by 6 bases and J by 1 base, with 16 bases between. CDR3 in amino acids: CASRSIAAASYEQYF. For the CDR3, the DNA is TGTGCCAGCAGATCCATAGCGGCCGCTTCCTACGAGCAGTACTTC.

The chain links TRBV5-1 to TRBJ2-7; possibly TRBD1 for D (5 bases). The germline CDR1 and CDR2 sequences are SGHRS and YFSETQ. The CDR3 totals 15 residues. V gave up 5 bases and J gave up 1 base, with 16 bases separating them. CDR3 region: CASRKDKWASYEQYF. The CDR3 DNA sequence: TGCGCCAGCAGAAAGGACAAGTGGGCTTCCTACGAGCAGTACTTC.

The sample holds many counts of this clonotype. The chain recombines TRBV20-1 with TRBJ2-7; D tentatively reads TRBD1 or TRBD2 (5 bases each). V gave up 1 base and J gave up 6 bases, with 16 bases separating them. This CDR3 comprises 14 residues. The germline V gene has CDR1 DFQATT and CDR2 SNEGSKA (reference sequence). CDR3 DNA: TGCAGTGCTAGAGTCACGGGGCGCGTCCTCGAGCAGTACTTC. This translates into CSARVTGRVLEQYF.

This clonotype was counted many times. The chain employs TRBV20-1 and TRBJ2-7, with D unresolved. CDR1 is DFQATT and CDR2 is SNEGSKA in the germline V gene (reference sequence). This CDR3 comprises 12 residues. The V and J ends lost 2 bases and 3 bases respectively, with 8 bases between them. The CDR3 reads CSARNDNYEQYF. The CDR3, as DNA: TGCAGTGCTAGAAATGACAACTACGAGCAGTACTTC.

This clonotype was seen ten or more times. The chain is built from TRBV10-3 and TRBJ2-1; 11 nucleotides match TRBD2. The trim removed 4 bases at V and 3 bases at J, leaving 2 bases unmatched. CDR1 is ENHRY and CDR2 is SYGVKD in the germline V gene. CDR3 length equals 15 residues. The CDR3 sequence: CAISVTSGSYNEQFF. The CDR3 nucleotides are TGTGCCATCAGTGTAACTAGCGGGAGCTACAATGAGCAGTTCTTC.

This clonotype was seen repeatedly, ten times or more. V is TRBV25-1 and J is TRBJ1-1; D is undetermined. The V gene's germline CDR1 is MGHDK and CDR2 SYGVNS. The CDR3 totals 13 residues. The V end lost 9 bases, the J end lost 2 bases, and 13 bases lay between the germline ends. The CDR3, as DNA: TGTGCCAGTGGAACACAGCTAAACACTGAAGCTTTCTTT. Translation: CASGTQLNTEAFF.

This clonotype showed up many times. The chain carries TRBV4-2 and TRBJ2-5; 12 positions match TRBD2. V shed 1 base, J shed 2 bases, and the junction held 5 bases outside the gene matches. The CDR3 is 17 amino acids. Germline CDR1 LGHNA, CDR2 YNFKEQ. In DNA, the CDR3 is TGTGCCAGCAGCCAAGGGACTAGCGGGATCTCGCAAGAGACCCAGTACTTC. Translated, it gives CASSQGTSGISQETQYF.

This clonotype was detected many times. This sequence joins TRBV12-3 or TRBV12-4 and TRBJ2-1; no clear D gene. Trimming removed 7 bases from V and 5 bases from J, with 12 bases in between. CDR3 size: 13 residues. The CDR3, as DNA: TGTGCCAGCACCCTCACTACTAACAATGAGCAGTTCTTC. Translation gives CASTLTTNNEQFF.

This clonotype has a count of ten or more. The J gene is TRBJ2-7, the V gene TRBV7-2; 12 positions agree with TRBD2. V gave up 5 bases and J gave up 2 bases; unmatched junction bases: 4. The CDR3 loop spans 15 amino acids. The germline gives CDR1 SGHTA, CDR2 FQGNSA. CDR3 nucleotides: TGTGCCAGCAGCCAGGGACTAGCGGGCGCCTACGAGCAGTACTTC. Translation: CASSQGLAGAYEQYF.

The chain carries TRBV5-1 and TRBJ2-5; 9 positions agree with TRBD1. The CDR3 runs to 16 residues. Germline V CDR1 and CDR2: SGHRS, YFSETQ. Trimming cost V 0 bases and J 5 bases; bases outside gene matches: 8. This CDR3 is CASSLVVTGGAETQYF. CDR3 bases: TGCGCCAGCAGCTTGGTTGTAACAGGGGGCGCCGAGACCCAGTACTTC.